The clone carrying this T cell receptor beta chain was seen only a few times. Under the authors' procedure: Per-sample TCR counts ranged from roughly 20,000 to 750,000, median 95,638. TCRdb passed the RACE reads through MiXCR, listing each CDR3 protein once. These V and J calls rely on TCRdb rather than the paper's analysis. The sample has roughly 190,000 distinct CDR3 sequences, about 20% seen once. This entry belongs to a study of human T cells and chemical hapten exposure. At the level of the study: Reading of the patch tests, which applied 0.01% DPC to the upper back, occurred at 6 days. The study traced per-sample TCR yield variation mainly to small differences in pooled library volumes.

Between the trimmed V and J ends, which lost 3 bases and 4 bases, there was a span of 12 bases. Germline V CDR1 and CDR2: DFQATT, SNEGSKA (reference sequence). The CDR3 contains 13 residues. The sample's time point: patch test 1, 2 weeks after DPC sensitization. Treatment defined: therapeutic diphenylcyclopropenone sensitization with weekly scalp DPC. Here the sequenced sample was whole blood, taken in connection with sensitization to the hapten diphenylcyclopropenone (DPC). V is TRBV20-1 and J is TRBJ1-2, with TRBD1 as a possible D gene (5 bases). This receptor was identified in a woman between 50 and 59 years old with alopecia areata. Some clones in this sample may be carry-over from other donors' samples. The CDR3 DNA follows: TGCAGTGCTAGTGAAGGGGCGACCTATGGCTACACCTTC. This gives the protein CSASEGATYGYTF.